Listed below are T cell receptor beta chains from one sample, sequenced in a study of regulatory T cells in long-lasting Graves disease. TCRdb recomputed calls from the multiplex PCR reads with MiXCR, one row per CDR3 protein. The data show about 620,000 distinct CDR3 sequences, 16% seen once. These data are also associated with another study on T cells in Graves' hyperthyroidism and ophthalmopathy.

The sample in question was peripheral blood mononuclear cells (PBMCs), obtained at new diagnosis, from a patient treated with antithyroid drugs. These receptors originate from a woman in her twenties or thirties with Graves disease. The CDR3 runs from the conserved cysteine through the conserved F or W. The D gene is left open where the match is weak. Part of the rows lack a size; the others show once, few, many or a class for expanded clones.

>TRBV7-2|TRBJ2-5|TRBD2|few
TGTGCCAGCAGCCCCAGAGCGGGAAAATTGGGAGAGACCCAGTACTTC
CASSPRAGKLGETQYF
>TRBV10-3|TRBJ2-1|NA|few
TGTGCCATCGGCAATGGGCAGTTCTTC
CAIGNGQFF
>TRBV5-1|TRBJ2-1|NA|NA
TGCGCCAGCAGCTTGGATGGGGGCAATGAGCAGTTCTTC
CASSLDGGNEQFF
>TRBV29-1|TRBJ2-3|NA|many
TGCAGCGTTGATCGTCGAACAGGGCCCACAGATACGCAGTATTTT
CSVDRRTGPTDTQYF
>TRBV4-1|TRBJ2-7|TRBD1|few
TGCGCCAGCAGCCAAGATGGGGACAGGCTGTCCTACGAGCAGTACTTC
CASSQDGDRLSYEQYF
>TRBV29-1|TRBJ2-1|TRBD2|few
TGCAGCGTCTTCCTGACTAGCGGGAGCTCCTACAATGAGCAGTTCTTC
CSVFLTSGSSYNEQFF
>TRBV5-1|TRBJ2-3|TRBD1|NA
TGCGCCAGCAGCCTGTGGGACAGGGGGTATACAGATACGCAGTATTTT
CASSLWDRGYTDTQYF
>TRBV2|TRBJ1-2|NA|many
TGTGCCAGCAGTAATGGGCAGGGACCTTATGGCTACACCTTC
CASSNGQGPYGYTF
>TRBV7-3|TRBJ2-2|NA|NA
TGTGCCAGCAGCTTAACTTCCGGAAACGGGGAGCTGTTTTTT
CASSLTSGNGELFF
>TRBV5-5|TRBJ2-1|NA|few
TGTGCCAGCAGCTTGTACCGAGGCCTTACGGATGAGCAGCTCTTC
CASSLYRGLTDEQLF
>TRBV27|TRBJ1-4|NA|many
TGTGCCAGCACCACCCACCCGGGGGAAGGTTCTGAAAAACTGTTTTTT
CASTTHPGEGSEKLFF
>TRBV15|TRBJ1-1|NA|few
TGTGCCACCCGCGACCCGATGAACACTGAAGCTTTCTTT
CATRDPMNTEAFF
>TRBV10-2|TRBJ2-3|NA|NA
TGCGCCAGCAGTGAACAGGGGAGGGCAGATACGCAGTATTTT
CASSEQGRADTQYF
>TRBV3-1|TRBJ2-7|NA|NA
TGTGCCAGCAGCCTCCGCTGGGCCTCCCAGTACGAACAGTACTTC
CASSLRWASQYEQYF
>TRBV11-1|TRBJ2-7|TRBD2|many
TGTGCCAGCAGTTTAGGGCTAGCGGACTACGAGCAGTACTTC
CASSLGLADYEQYF
>TRBV29-1|TRBJ2-7|TRBD2|NA
TGCAGCGTTGCAGGGCGGGAGATCCGCTACGAGCAGTACTTC
CSVAGREIRYEQYF
>TRBV4-1|TRBJ2-2|NA|few
TGCGCCAGCAGCCAAGGATCCCCGGGAACTGGGGAGCTGTTTTTT
CASSQGSPGTGELFF
>TRBV10-3|TRBJ2-1|TRBD2|NA
TGTGCCATCAGTGAGTCTGGGGCTAGCGGCTCCAGTGAGCAGTTCTTC
CAISESGASGSSEQFF
>TRBV19|TRBJ2-2|NA|NA
TGTGCCAGTACCACCTCCAGGGAGGTCACCGGGGAGCTGTTTTTT
CASTTSREVTGELFF
>TRBV7-9|TRBJ1-4|NA|few
TGTGCCAGCAGCATCTTCAGGGGTCGACAGTCCTCTAATGAAAAACTGTTTTTT
CASSIFRGRQSSNEKLFF
>TRBV24-1|TRBJ2-7|NA|NA
TGTGCCACCAGTGCGGGCAGCATGAACAGCTACGAGCAGTACTTC
CATSAGSMNSYEQYF
>TRBV20-1|TRBJ2-7|NA|many
TGCAGTGCGAGCGATACAGGGTACGAGCAGTACTTC
CSASDTGYEQYF
>TRBV5-1|TRBJ1-1|NA|few
TGCGCCAGTAGAGTAGGGGGGGCGGCTGGCCGGGCTGAAGCTTTCTTT
CASRVGGAAGRAEAFF
>TRBV10-3|TRBJ2-7|NA|many
TGTGCCATCAGCCCCGGTAGCGAGCAGTACTTC
CAISPGSEQYF
>TRBV5-1|TRBJ2-1|NA|many
TGCGCCAGCAAACAGAACGACAATGAGCAGTTCTTC
CASKQNDNEQFF
>TRBV28|TRBJ2-1|TRBD2|many
TGTGCCAGCAGTTTGAGTAGCGGGGGTGGTTATGAGCAGTTCTTC
CASSLSSGGGYEQFF
>TRBV11-2|TRBJ1-4|NA|many
TGTGCCAGCAGCTTAGGTGCAAGGGAGAATGAAAAACTGTTTTTT
CASSLGARENEKLFF
>TRBV7-2|TRBJ2-3|TRBD2|many
TGTGCCAGCAGCACGGGACTAGCGGATACGCAGTATTTT
CASSTGLADTQYF
>TRBV4-1|TRBJ1-3|TRBD1|few
TGCGCCAGCAGCCCGAACCTCGACAGGGCCCACACCATATATTTT
CASSPNLDRAHTIYF
>TRBV6-1|TRBJ2-1|NA|NA
TGTGCCAGCACCGGATGGGGAGCCACCTACAATGAGCAGTTCTTC
CASTGWGATYNEQFF
>TRBV6-1|TRBJ1-3|TRBD1|many
TGTGCCAGCCCCGGGACAGGTGGAAACACCATATATTTT
CASPGTGGNTIYF
>TRBV5-6|TRBJ2-3|TRBD2|NA
TGTGCCAGCAGCTTTGGACTAGCGGGGGCCAGGGATACGCAGTATTTT
CASSFGLAGARDTQYF
>TRBV11-2|TRBJ2-3|NA|many
TGTGCCAGCAGCCCTAAAGGGGGGGCGCTGAGCACAGATACGCAGTATTTT
CASSPKGGALSTDTQYF
>TRBV12-3/TRBV12-4|TRBJ1-1|NA|many
TGTGCCAGCAGCTCAACGGGGTTACCCACTGAAGCTTTCTTT
CASSSTGLPTEAFF
>TRBV5-1|TRBJ2-3|NA|many
TGCGCCAGCAGCTTGGGATTGGGTTCTTCCACAGATACGCAGTATTTT
CASSLGLGSSTDTQYF
>TRBV6-1|TRBJ1-2|NA|many
TGTGCCAGCAGTGAACCTGAGAGGAGTGGCTACACCTTC
CASSEPERSGYTF
>TRBV9|TRBJ1-2|TRBD1|many
TGTGCCAGCAGCACCCGGACAGGGTTTGGCTACACCTTC
CASSTRTGFGYTF
>TRBV29-1|TRBJ2-3|NA|NA
TGCAGCGTTGAAGGTGGGGTCAGCACAGATACGCAGTATTTT
CSVEGGVSTDTQYF
>TRBV30|TRBJ2-2|NA|NA
TGTGCCTGGAGTGTAAGGCGCCCCGGGGAGCTGTTTTTT
CAWSVRRPGELFF
>TRBV29-1|TRBJ2-7|TRBD1|many
TGCAGCGTTGAGGGGGGACAGGGATACTACGAGCAGTACTTC
CSVEGGQGYYEQYF
>TRBV3-1|TRBJ2-7|TRBD1|NA
TGTGCCAGCAGCCATTCCTACAGGGGAATACGCTACGAGCAGTACTTC
CASSHSYRGIRYEQYF
>TRBV12-3/TRBV12-4|TRBJ1-2|NA|once
TGTGCCAGCGGATCAGGTCGGGGCTACACCTTC
CASGSGRGYTF
>TRBV5-6|TRBJ1-2|TRBD1|NA
TGTGCCAGCAGCCCCGCGACAGGGGGGCAATATGGCTACACCTTC
CASSPATGGQYGYTF
>TRBV7-9|TRBJ2-5|NA|NA
TGTGCCAGCAGCTTATCCTTAAAAGAGACCCAGTACTTC
CASSLSLKETQYF
>TRBV7-6|TRBJ2-3|NA|few
TGTGCCAGCAGCTTCCCCCATGGCTTCGGCACAGATACGCAGTATTTT
CASSFPHGFGTDTQYF
>TRBV19|TRBJ2-7|TRBD1|NA
TGTGCCAGTTCAAACCGGGACAGGTACTACGAGCAGTACTTC
CASSNRDRYYEQYF
>TRBV20-1|TRBJ2-2|TRBD2|few
TGCAGTGCCCTAGCGGGAGACGGTCCTCCGCTGTTTTTT
CSALAGDGPPLFF
>TRBV3-1|TRBJ2-3|TRBD2|few
TGTGCCAGCAGTCTTAGCGGGGGACGAGGTACGCAGTATTTT
CASSLSGGRGTQYF
>TRBV6-1|TRBJ1-1|NA|few
TGTGCCAGCAGCCTGGACGGGAAGGCAATCACTGAAGCTTTCTTT
CASSLDGKAITEAFF
>TRBV28|TRBJ1-3|NA|once
TGTGCCAGCAGTTTATACCCTAACTCTGGAAACACCATATATTTT
CASSLYPNSGNTIYF
>TRBV15|TRBJ1-4|NA|few
TGTGCCACCAGCTCCCTACGAACATTTAATGAAAAACTGTTTTTT
CATSSLRTFNEKLFF
>TRBV27|TRBJ1-1|NA|many
TGTGCCAGCGGTGGGGGTTCTTGGACTGAAGCTTTCTTT
CASGGGSWTEAFF
>TRBV15|TRBJ2-1|TRBD2|few
TGTGCCACCAGCAGCGGGGCTAGCGGGAGCTCCTACAATGAGCAGTTCTTC
CATSSGASGSSYNEQFF